This record concerns one T cell receptor (beta chain) sequence. This sample was taken from a study of blood T cells in healthy people across ages. A J-beta primer mix and a sample-barcoded 5' primer were used in a second PCR of roughly 7 to 12 cycles. TCRdb reprocessed the 5' RACE reads with MiXCR, giving one entry per CDR3 protein. The profile shows about 1,800,000 distinct CDR3 sequences, 25% to 30% of them singletons. With 4 bases clipped from V and 3 bases from J, the junction kept 5 bases outside the gene matches. The CDR3 consists of 14 residues. Germline V gene sequence: CDR1 SEHNR, CDR2 FQNEAQ (reference sequence).

V usage is TRBV7-9 and J usage is TRBJ2-5; 7 nucleotides align to TRBD1. The receptor was isolated from a woman in her twenties or thirties in good health. Sequencing input: blood. For the CDR3, the DNA is TGTGCCAGCAGCTCGTCAACAGGGGAAGAGACCCAGTACTTC. It specifies CASSSSTGEETQYF.